These 5 T cell receptor beta chains were all obtained from the same sample, sequenced in a study of shared clonotypes between healthy human individuals. Clones were sequenced by immunoSEQ multiplex PCR, and TCRdb holds only the in-frame ones, with some missing. The sample lists around 2.1 million clones; approximately 94% were seen once. Specimen: naive CD4+ T cells sorted from blood. Documented subset: CD45RA+ positively selected. The receptor set was obtained from a man younger than 35 in good health.

Remarks on this clone: A read error may account for a junction end that differs from germline. This chain uses TRBV27 with TRBJ2-4, with D tentatively TRBD1 or TRBD2 (6 bases each). Germline lookup yields CDR1 MNHEY and CDR2 SMNVEV (reference sequence). CDR3 length: 11 amino acids. The CDR3 loop reads CASSPGDTPNF. The CDR3 DNA reads TGTGCCAGCAGTCCGGGGGACACCCCCAACTTC.

The J gene is TRBJ1-1, the V gene TRBV7-9; 8 bases are a match to TRBD1. There are 14 residues in the CDR3. V was clipped by 4 bases and J by 5 bases; unmatched bases: 6. The germline CDR1 and CDR2 sequences are SEHNR and FQNEAQ (reference sequence). CDR3 DNA sequence: TGTGCCAGCAGCTACGGACAGGGAGAGACTGAAGCTTTCTTT. Translated: CASSYGQGETEAFF.

The chain combines TRBV6-5 with TRBJ2-7; perhaps TRBD2 as D (5 bases). Trimming cost V 5 bases and J 6 bases, with 11 bases left between them. The CDR3 spans 12 residues. Germline lookup yields CDR1 MNHEY and CDR2 SVGAGI. The CDR3 DNA follows: TGTGCCAGCAGTGGGAGAAGCGGCGAGCAGTACTTC. Its translation: CASSGRSGEQYF.

V usage is TRBV25-1 and J usage is TRBJ2-7; the D is unclear. Germline V gene lookup returns CDR1 MGHDK and CDR2 SYGVNS. The CDR3 is made up of 15 amino acids. The V end lost 0 bases, the J end lost 3 bases, and 12 bases lay between the germline ends. For the CDR3, the DNA is TGTGCCAGCAGTGAATATTGGAAATGGATCTACGAGCAGTACTTC. The encoded protein is CASSEYWKWIYEQYF.

J is TRBJ1-1 and V is TRBV4-3; the match to TRBD1 covers 8 bases. CDR1 is LGHNA and CDR2 is YSLEER in the germline V gene. This CDR3 has 14 residues. After removal of 0 bases from V and 10 bases from J, the junction contained 7 bases not matched to a gene. CDR3 region: CASSQETGALAAFF. The CDR3 coding sequence is TGCGCCAGCAGCCAAGAGACAGGGGCATTAGCAGCTTTCTTT.